The sequence of this T cell receptor beta chain was determined in a study of blood T cells in healthy people across ages. This CDR3 comprises 17 residues. V shed 5 bases and J shed 4 bases, with 18 bases lying between them. A J-beta primer mix and a sample-barcoded 5' primer were used in a second PCR of about 6 to 12 cycles. TCRdb re-derived calls from the 5' RACE reads in MiXCR, one entry per CDR3 protein. Here the sample spans over 600,000 distinct CDR3 sequences, around a fifth being singletons. General study results and limits: Roughly linear declines in TCR beta diversity per million T cells occurred with age.

They isolated at least 6.5 million PBMCs from each sample. Total RNA, at least 5 micrograms per sample, was extracted from PBMCs. On this clonotype itself: As yet, its antigen is unknown.

This clonotype was obtained from a man in his 70s in good health. The chain is built from TRBV12-3 or TRBV12-4 and TRBJ1-6; TRBD1 might be the D (5 bases). The specimen was blood. CDR3: CASSPSGPTRYNSPLHF. Here the CDR3 DNA reads TGTGCCAGCAGTCCCTCAGGGCCGACCCGATATAATTCACCCCTCCACTTT.